This TCR beta chain was found in a study of T-cell reconstitution after alpha-beta-depleted transplantation in children. Regarding the study as a whole: After one year, T-cell counts and TCRbeta diversity mostly came from new T cells.

Trimming stripped 6 bases from V and 5 bases from J, with 13 bases between. This CDR3 is 13 amino acids long. Per germline, CDR1 ENHRY and CDR2 SYGVKD. In its sample, this clonotype was seen a few times. Antigen: not known. Unique molecular identifiers were used in preparing the TCRbeta library. MiXCR, run by TCRdb on the PCR reads, gives a single entry per CDR3 protein. Of about 250,000 distinct CDR3 sequences in the sample, about 24% were seen once. The chain has TRBV10-3 and TRBJ1-2, with TRBD1 as a possible D gene (6 bases). This receptor was taken from a female patient aged 2 to 10 who had a stem cell transplant for congenital amegakaryocytic thrombocytopenia, so the T cells may come from the graft donor. The sample consisted of PBMCs, mostly from graft donor cells, taken 360 days after TCRalphabeta/CD19-depleted stem cell transplant. CDR3 nucleotides: TGTGCCATCAGGGCGGACAGACTTTATGGCTACACCTTC. This sequence encodes CAIRADRLYGYTF.